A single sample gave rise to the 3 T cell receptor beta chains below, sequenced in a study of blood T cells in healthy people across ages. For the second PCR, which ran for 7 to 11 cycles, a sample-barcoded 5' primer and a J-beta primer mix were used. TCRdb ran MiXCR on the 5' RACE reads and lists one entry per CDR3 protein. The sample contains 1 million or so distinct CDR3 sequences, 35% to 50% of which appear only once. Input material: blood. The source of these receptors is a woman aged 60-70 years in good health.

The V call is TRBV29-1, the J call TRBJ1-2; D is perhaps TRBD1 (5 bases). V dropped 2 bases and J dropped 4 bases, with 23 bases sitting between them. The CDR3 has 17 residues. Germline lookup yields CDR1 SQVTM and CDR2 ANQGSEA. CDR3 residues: CSVEPLERGGGAYGYTF. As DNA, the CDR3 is TGCAGCGTTGAACCCCTCGAGCGCGGGGGGGGAGCCTATGGCTACACCTTC. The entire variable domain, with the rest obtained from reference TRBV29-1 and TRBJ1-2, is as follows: SAVISQKPSRDICQRGTSLTIQCQVDSQVTMMFWYRQQPGQSLTLIATANQGSEATYESGFVIDKFPISRPNLTFSTLTVSNMSPEDSSIYLCSVEPLERGGGAYGYTFGSGTRLTVV.

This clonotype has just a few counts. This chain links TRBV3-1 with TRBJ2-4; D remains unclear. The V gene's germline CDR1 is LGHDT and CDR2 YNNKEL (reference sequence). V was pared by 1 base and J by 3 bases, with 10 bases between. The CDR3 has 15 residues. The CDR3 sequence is CASSQVGNGKNIQYF. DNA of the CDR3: TGTGCCAGCAGCCAAGTAGGGAACGGCAAAAACATTCAGTACTTC.

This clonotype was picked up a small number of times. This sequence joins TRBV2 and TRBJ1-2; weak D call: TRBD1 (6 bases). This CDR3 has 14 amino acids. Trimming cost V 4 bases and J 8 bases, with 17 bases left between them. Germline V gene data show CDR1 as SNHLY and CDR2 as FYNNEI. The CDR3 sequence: CASSARTALIGYTF. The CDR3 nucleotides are TGTGCCAGCAGTGCCCGGACAGCCCTTATCGGCTACACCTTC.